This T cell receptor beta chain was sequenced in a study of blood T cell repertoires in COVID-19. Assay: immunoSEQ multiplex PCR; the TCRdb copy retains only in-frame clones and omits some. The table lists 45,000 to 60,000 clones, roughly 84% of them singletons, with 12% in the top ten. Germline loops: CDR1 SGHNT, CDR2 YYREEE (reference sequence). The CDR3 runs to 15 residues. J was trimmed by 4 bases and V by 4 bases; bases with no gene match: 7. Sequencing was performed on peripheral blood. The receptor was derived from a man aged 70 or older with active COVID-19. The V call is TRBV5-4, the J call TRBJ1-1; 10 positions agree with TRBD1. Here the CDR3 DNA reads TGTGCCAGCAGCCCGGGACAGGGGTTTTTCACTGAAGCTTTCTTT. Amino acid sequence: CASSPGQGFFTEAFF.